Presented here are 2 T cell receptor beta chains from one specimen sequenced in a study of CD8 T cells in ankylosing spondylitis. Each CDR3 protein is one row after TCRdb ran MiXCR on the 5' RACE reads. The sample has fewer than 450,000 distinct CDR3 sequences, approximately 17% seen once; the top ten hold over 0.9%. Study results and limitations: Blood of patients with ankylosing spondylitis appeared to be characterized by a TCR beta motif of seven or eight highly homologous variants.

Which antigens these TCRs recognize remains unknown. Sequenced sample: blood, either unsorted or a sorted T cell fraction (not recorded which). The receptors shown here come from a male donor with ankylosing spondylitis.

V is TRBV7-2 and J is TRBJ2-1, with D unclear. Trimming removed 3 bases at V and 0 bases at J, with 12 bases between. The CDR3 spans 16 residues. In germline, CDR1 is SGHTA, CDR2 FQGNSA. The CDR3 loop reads CASSLSLTSSYNEQFF. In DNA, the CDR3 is TGTGCCAGCAGCTTGTCGTTAACTTCCTCCTACAATGAGCAGTTCTTC.

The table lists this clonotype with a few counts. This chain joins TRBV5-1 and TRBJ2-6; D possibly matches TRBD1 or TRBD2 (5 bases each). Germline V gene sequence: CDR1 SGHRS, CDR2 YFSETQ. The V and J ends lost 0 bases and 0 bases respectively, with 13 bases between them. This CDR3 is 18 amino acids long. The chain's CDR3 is CASSLVAGRFSGANVLTF. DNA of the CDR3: TGCGCCAGCAGCTTGGTGGCAGGGAGATTCTCTGGGGCCAACGTCCTGACTTTC.